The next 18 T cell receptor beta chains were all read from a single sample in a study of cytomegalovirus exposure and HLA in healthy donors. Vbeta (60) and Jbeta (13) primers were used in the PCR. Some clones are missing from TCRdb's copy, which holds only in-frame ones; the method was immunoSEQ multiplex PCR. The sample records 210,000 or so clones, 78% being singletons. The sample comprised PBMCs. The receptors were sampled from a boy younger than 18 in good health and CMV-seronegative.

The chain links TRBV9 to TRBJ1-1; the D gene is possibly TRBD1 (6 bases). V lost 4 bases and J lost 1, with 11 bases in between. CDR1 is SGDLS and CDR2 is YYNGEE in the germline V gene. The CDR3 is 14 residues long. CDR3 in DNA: TGTGCCAGCAGCCCCCAACAGGGGAACACTGAAGCTTTCTTT. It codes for CASSPQQGNTEAFF.

The CDR3 coding sequence is TGTGCCAGCAGCGGGGAAAGAACAGGGGGTATCAATGAGCAGTTCTTC. Translated, it gives CASSGERTGGINEQFF. This chain links TRBV5-4 with TRBJ2-1, with 8 bases identical to TRBD1. Per germline, CDR1 SGHNT and CDR2 YYREEE (reference sequence). V was clipped by 4 bases and J by 6 bases; unmatched bases: 12. The CDR3 runs to 16 residues.

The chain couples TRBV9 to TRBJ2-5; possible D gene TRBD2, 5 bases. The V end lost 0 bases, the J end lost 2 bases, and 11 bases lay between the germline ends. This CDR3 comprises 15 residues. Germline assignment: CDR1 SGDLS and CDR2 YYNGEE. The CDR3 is CASSVAASPQETQYF. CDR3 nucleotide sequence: TGTGCCAGCAGCGTAGCGGCTAGCCCGCAAGAGACCCAGTACTTC. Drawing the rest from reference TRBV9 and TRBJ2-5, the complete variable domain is DSGVTQTPKHLITATGQRVTLRCSPRSGDLSVYWYQQSLDQGLQFLIQYYNGEERAKGNILERFSAQQFPDLHSELNLSSLELGDSALYFCASSVAASPQETQYFGPGTRLLVL.

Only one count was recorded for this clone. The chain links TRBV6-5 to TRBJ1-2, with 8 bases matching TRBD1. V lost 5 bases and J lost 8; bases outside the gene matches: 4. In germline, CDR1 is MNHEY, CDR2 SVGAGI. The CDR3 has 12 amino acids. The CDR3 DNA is TGTGCCAGCAGTAGGACAGGGCTCGGCTACACCTTC. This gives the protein CASSRTGLGYTF.

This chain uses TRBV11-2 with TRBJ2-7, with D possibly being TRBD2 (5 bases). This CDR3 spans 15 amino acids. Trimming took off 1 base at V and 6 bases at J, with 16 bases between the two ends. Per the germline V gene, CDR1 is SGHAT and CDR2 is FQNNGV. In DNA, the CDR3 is TGTGCCAGCAGCTTAGGCCCGTCCGACTACCTCGAGCAGTACTTC. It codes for CASSLGPSDYLEQYF.

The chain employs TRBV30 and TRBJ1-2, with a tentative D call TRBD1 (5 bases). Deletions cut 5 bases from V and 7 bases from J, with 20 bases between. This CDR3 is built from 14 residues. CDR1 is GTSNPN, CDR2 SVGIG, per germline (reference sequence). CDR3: CAWFDSPYLAGYTF. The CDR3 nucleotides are TGTGCCTGGTTCGACAGCCCCTATCTCGCTGGCTACACCTTC.

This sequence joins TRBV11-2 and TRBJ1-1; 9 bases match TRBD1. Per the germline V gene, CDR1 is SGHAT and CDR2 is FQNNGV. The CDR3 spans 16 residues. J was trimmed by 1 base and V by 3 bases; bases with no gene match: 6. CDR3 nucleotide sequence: TGTGCCAGCAGCTTGACAGGGGGGTTGAGGAACACTGAAGCTTTCTTT. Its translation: CASSLTGGLRNTEAFF.

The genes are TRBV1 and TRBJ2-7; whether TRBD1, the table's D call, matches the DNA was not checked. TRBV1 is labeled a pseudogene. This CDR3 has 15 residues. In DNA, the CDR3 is TGCACCAGCGACAAGCCCCGGACAGGAGCCTACGAGCAGTACTTC. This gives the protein CTSDKPRTGAYEQYF.

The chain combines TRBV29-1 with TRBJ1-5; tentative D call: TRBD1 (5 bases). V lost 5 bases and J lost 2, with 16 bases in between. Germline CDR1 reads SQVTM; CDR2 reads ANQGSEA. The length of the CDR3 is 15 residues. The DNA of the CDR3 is TGCAGCGTTACGTCGGGTATAGGGGGCAATCAGCCCCAGCATTTT. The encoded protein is CSVTSGIGGNQPQHF.

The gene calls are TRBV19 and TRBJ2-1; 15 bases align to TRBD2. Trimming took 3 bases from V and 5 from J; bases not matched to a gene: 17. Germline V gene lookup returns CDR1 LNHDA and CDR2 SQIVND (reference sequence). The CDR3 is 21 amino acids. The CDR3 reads CASSMGALGLAGGRRNNEQFF. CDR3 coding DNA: TGTGCCAGTAGTATGGGGGCACTGGGACTAGCGGGAGGCCGAAGGAACAATGAGCAGTTCTTC.

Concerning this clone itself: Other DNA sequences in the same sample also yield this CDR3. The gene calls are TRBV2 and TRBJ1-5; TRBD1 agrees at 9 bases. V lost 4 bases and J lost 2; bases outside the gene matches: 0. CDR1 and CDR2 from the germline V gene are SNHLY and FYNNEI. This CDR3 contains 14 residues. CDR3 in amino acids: CASSGTGGNQPQHF. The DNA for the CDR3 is TGTGCCAGCAGTGGGACAGGGGGCAATCAGCCCCAGCATTTT.

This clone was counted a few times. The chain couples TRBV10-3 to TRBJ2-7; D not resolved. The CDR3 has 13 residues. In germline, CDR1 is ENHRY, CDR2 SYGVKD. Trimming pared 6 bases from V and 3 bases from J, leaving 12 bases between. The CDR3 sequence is CAISGYNSYEQYF. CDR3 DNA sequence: TGTGCCATCAGCGGCTATAACAGCTACGAGCAGTACTTC.

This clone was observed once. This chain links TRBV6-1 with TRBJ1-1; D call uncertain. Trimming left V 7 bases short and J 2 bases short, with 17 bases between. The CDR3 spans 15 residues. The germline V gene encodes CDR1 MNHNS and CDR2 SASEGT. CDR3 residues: CASIDDPGLNTEAFF. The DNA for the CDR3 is TGTGCCAGCATTGACGACCCGGGATTAAACACTGAAGCTTTCTTT.

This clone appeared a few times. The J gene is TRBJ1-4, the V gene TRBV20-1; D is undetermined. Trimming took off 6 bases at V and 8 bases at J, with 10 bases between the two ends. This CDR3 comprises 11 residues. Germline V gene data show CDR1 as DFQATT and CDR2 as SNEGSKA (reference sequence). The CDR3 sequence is CSAVTREKLFF. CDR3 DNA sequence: TGCAGTGCCGTAACTCGGGAAAAACTGTTTTTT.

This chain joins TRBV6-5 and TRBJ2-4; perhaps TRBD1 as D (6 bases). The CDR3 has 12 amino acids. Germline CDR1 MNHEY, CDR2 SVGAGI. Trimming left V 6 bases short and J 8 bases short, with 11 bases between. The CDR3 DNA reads TGTGCCAGCAGCCGGGACATGTACATTCAGTACTTC. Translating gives CASSRDMYIQYF.

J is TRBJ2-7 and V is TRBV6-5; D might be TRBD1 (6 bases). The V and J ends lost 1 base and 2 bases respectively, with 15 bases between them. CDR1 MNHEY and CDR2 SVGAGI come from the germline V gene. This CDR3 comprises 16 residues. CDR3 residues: CASSYFTTGTTYEQYF. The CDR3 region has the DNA TGTGCCAGCAGTTACTTTACGACAGGCACTACCTACGAGCAGTACTTC.

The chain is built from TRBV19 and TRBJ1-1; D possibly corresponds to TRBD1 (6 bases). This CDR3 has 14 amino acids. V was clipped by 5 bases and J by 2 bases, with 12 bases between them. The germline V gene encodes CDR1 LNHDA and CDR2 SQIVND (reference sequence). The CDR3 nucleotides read TGTGCCAGTAGTGCTGGACAGTTTAACACTGAAGCTTTCTTT. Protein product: CASSAGQFNTEAFF.

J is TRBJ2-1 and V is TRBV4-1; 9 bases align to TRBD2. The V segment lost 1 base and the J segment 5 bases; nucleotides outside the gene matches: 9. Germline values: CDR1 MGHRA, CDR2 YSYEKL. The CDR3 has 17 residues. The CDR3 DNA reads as TGCGCCAGCAGCCAAGGGTTCCGACTAGCGGATAACAATGAGCAGTTCTTC. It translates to CASSQGFRLADNNEQFF.